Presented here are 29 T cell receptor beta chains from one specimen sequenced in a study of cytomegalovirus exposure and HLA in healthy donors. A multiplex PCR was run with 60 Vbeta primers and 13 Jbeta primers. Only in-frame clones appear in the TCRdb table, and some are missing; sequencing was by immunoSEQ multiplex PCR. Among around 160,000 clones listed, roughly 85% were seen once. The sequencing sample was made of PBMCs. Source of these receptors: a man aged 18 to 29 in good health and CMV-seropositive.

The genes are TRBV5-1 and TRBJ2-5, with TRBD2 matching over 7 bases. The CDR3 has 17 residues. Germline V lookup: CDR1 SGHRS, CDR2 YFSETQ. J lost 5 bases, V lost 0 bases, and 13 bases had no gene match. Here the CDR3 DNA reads TGCGCCAGCAGCTTGGGGAGGACTAGGGCGCTTGAGGAGACCCAGTACTTC. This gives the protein CASSLGRTRALEETQYF.

Written as DNA, the CDR3 is TGCGCCAGCAGCTCAAGACTAGCGGGGGGGAGCACAGATACGCAGTATTTT. Translation gives CASSSRLAGGSTDTQYF. The rearrangement links TRBV5-1 to TRBJ2-3; TRBD2 matches 14 bases. The V segment lost 3 bases and the J segment 0 bases; nucleotides outside the gene matches: 3. Germline-derived CDR1 and CDR2 are SGHRS and YFSETQ. The CDR3 runs to 17 residues.

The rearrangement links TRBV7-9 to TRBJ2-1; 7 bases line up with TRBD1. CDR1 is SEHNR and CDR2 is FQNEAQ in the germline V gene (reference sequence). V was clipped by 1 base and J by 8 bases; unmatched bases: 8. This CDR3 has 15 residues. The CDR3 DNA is TGTGCCAGCAGCTTAGTCGAGACAGGGAACCATGAGCAGTTCTTC. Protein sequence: CASSLVETGNHEQFF.

CDR3 in amino acids: CASSVGWTESDTQYF. DNA for the CDR3: TGTGCCAGCAGCGTAGGATGGACAGAATCAGATACGCAGTATTTT. The chain is built from TRBV9 and TRBJ2-3, with a tentative D call TRBD1 (6 bases). Germline V gene data show CDR1 as SGDLS and CDR2 as YYNGEE. CDR3 length: 15 amino acids. V was shortened by 0 bases and J by 4 bases, with 12 bases between the two germline ends.

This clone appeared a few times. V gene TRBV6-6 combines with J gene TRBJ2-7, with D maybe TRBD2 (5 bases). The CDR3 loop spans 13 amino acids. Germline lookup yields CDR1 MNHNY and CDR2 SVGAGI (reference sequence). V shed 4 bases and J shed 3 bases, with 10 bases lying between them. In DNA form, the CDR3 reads TGTGCCAGCAGTTGGACTTTCGTCTACGAGCAGTACTTC. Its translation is CASSWTFVYEQYF.

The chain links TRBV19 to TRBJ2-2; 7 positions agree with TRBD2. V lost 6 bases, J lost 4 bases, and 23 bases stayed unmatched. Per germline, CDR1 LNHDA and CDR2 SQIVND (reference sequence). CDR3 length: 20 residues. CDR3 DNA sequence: TGTGCCAGTAGCATGGACCTTGGGGGGGTCAAAAAACGTGGCACCGGGGAGCTGTTTTTT. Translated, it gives CASSMDLGGVKKRGTGELFF.

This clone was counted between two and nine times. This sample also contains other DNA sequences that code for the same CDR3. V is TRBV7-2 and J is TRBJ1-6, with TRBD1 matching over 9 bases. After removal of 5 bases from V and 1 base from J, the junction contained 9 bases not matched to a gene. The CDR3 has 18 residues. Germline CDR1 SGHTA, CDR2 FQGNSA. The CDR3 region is CASSPGTGYWSYNSPLHF. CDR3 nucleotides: TGTGCCAGCAGCCCAGGGACAGGGTATTGGTCCTATAATTCACCCCTCCACTTT.

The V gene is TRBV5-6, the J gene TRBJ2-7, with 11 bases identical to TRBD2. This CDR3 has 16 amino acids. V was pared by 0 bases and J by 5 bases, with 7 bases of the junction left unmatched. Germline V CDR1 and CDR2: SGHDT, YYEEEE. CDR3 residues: CASSLVSGGARDEQYF. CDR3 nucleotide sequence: TGTGCCAGCAGCTTGGTTAGCGGGGGGGCTCGCGACGAGCAGTACTTC.

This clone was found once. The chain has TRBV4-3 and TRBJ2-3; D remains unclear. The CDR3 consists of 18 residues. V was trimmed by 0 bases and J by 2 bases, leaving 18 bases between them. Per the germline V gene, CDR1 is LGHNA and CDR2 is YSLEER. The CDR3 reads CASSQDAISHFTTDTQYF. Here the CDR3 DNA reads TGCGCCAGCAGCCAAGATGCAATATCCCACTTTACCACAGATACGCAGTATTTT.

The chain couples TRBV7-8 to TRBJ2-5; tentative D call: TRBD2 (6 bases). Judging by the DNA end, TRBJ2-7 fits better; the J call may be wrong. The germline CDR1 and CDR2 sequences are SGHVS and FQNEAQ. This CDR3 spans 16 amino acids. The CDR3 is CASSPRGGTGIREQYF. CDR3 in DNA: TGTGCCAGCAGCCCCCGAGGAGGGACCGGGATTCGCGAGCAGTACTTC.

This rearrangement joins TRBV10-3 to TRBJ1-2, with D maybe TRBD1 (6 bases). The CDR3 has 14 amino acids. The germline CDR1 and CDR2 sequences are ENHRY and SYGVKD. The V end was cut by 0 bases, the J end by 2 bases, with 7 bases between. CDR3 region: CAISESQGNYGYTF. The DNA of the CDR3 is TGTGCCATCAGTGAGTCGCAGGGGAACTATGGCTACACCTTC.

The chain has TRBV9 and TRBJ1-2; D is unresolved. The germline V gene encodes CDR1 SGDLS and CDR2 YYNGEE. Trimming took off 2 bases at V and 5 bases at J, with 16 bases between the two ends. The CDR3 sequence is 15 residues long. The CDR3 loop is CASSVGPGFLYGYTF. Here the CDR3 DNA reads TGTGCCAGCAGCGTTGGACCGGGGTTTCTTTATGGCTACACCTTC. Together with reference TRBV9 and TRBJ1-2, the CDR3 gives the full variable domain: DSGVTQTPKHLITATGQRVTLRCSPRSGDLSVYWYQQSLDQGLQFLIQYYNGEERAKGNILERFSAQQFPDLHSELNLSSLELGDSALYFCASSVGPGFLYGYTFGSGTRLTVV.

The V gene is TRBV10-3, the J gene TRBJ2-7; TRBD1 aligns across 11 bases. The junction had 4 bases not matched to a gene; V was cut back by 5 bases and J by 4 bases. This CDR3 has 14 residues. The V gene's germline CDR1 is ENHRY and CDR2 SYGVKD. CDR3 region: CAISSGTGGYEQYF. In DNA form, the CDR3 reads TGTGCCATCAGTTCCGGGACAGGGGGGTACGAGCAGTACTTC.

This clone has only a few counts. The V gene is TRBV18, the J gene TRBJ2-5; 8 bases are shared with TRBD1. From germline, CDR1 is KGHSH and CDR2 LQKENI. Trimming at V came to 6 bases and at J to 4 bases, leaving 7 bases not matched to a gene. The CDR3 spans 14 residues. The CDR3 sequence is CASSLGQGVETQYF. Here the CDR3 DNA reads TGTGCCAGCTCTCTCGGACAGGGAGTAGAGACCCAGTACTTC.

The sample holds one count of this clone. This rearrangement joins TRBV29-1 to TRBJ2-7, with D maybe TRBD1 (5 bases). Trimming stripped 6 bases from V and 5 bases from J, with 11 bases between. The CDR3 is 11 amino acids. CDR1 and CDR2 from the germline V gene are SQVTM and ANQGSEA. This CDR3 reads CSVAGSHEQYF. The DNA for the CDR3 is TGCAGCGTAGCAGGGTCCCACGAGCAGTACTTC.

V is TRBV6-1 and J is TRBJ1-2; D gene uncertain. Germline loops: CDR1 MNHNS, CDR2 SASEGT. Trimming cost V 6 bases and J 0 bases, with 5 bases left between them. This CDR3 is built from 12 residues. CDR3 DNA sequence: TGTGCCAGCAGGGTAGCTAACTATGGCTACACCTTC. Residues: CASRVANYGYTF.

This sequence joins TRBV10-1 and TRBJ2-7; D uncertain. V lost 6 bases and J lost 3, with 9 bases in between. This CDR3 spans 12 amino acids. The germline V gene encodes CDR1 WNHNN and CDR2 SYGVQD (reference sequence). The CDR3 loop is CASRRNGYEQYF. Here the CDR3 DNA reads TGCGCCAGCAGGCGAAACGGCTACGAGCAGTACTTC.

The CDR3 DNA reads as TGTGCCAGCAGCGTAGTTGGGGGCGACTATGGCTACACCTTC. This codes for CASSVVGGDYGYTF. The rearrangement uses TRBV9 and TRBJ1-2, with a tentative D call TRBD1 (6 bases). From germline, CDR1 is SGDLS and CDR2 YYNGEE. Trimming removed 0 bases from V and 3 bases from J, with 9 bases in between. The CDR3 spans 14 residues.

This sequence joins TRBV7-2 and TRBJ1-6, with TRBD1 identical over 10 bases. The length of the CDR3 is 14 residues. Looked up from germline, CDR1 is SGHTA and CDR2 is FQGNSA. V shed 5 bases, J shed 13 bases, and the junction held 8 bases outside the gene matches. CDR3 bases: TGTGCCAGCAGCGCGACAGGGGGCTTGTCGCCCCTCCACTTT. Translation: CASSATGGLSPLHF.

The CDR3 protein is CAIESDTQYF. Here the CDR3 DNA reads TGTGCCATAGAATCAGATACGCAGTATTTT. The J gene is TRBJ2-3, the V gene TRBV30; no firm D call. CDR1 is GTSNPN, CDR2 SVGIG, per germline (reference sequence). V was trimmed by 8 bases and J by 4 bases, leaving 7 bases between them. This CDR3 region has 10 residues.

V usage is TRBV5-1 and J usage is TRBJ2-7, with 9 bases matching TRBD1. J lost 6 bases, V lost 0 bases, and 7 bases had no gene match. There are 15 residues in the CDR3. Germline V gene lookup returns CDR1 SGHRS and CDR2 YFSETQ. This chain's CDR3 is CASSLEGQGSGEQYF. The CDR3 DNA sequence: TGCGCCAGCAGCTTGGAGGGACAGGGATCAGGCGAGCAGTACTTC.

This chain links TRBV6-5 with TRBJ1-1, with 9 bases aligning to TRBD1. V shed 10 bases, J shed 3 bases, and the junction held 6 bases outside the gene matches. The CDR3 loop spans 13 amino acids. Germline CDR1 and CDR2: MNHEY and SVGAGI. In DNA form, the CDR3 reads TGTGCCATCCAACAGGGGGCGTACACTGAAGCTTTCTTT. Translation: CAIQQGAYTEAFF.

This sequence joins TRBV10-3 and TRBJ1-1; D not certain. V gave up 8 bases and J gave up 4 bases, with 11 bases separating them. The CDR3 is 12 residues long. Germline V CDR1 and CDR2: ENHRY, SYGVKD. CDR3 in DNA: TGTGCCATCTATTCGCCCGGCACTGAAGCTTTCTTT. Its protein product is CAIYSPGTEAFF.

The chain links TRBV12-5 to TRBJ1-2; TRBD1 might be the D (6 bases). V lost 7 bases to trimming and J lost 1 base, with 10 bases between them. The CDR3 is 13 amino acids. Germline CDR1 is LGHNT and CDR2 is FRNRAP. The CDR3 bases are TGTGCTAGTGCCCCGGACAGTAACTATGGCTACACCTTC. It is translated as CASAPDSNYGYTF.

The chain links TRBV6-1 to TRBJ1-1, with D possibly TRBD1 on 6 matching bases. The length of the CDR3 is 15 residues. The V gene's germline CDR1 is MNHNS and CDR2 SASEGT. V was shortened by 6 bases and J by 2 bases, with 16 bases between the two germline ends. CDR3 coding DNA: TGTGCCAGCAGGGAGGGGGGGTCCCCCAACACTGAAGCTTTCTTT. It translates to CASREGGSPNTEAFF.

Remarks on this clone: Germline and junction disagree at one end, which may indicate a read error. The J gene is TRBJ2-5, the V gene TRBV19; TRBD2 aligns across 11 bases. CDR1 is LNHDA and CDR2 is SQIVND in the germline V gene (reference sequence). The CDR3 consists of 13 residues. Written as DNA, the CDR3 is TGTGCCAGTAGAATAGCGGGGGGGGAGACCCAGTACTTC. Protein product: CASRIAGGETQYF.

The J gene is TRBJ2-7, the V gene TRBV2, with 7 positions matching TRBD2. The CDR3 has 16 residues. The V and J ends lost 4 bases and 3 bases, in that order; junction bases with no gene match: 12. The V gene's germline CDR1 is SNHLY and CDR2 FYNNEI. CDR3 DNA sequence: TGTGCCAGCAGTGTCCTCGGGGGGAGGTCTGTCTACGAGCAGTACTTC. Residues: CASSVLGGRSVYEQYF.

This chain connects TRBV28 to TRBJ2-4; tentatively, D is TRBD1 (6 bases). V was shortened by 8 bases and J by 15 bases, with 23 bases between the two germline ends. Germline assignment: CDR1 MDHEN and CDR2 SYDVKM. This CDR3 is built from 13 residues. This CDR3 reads CASESQGPATRYF. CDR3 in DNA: TGTGCCAGCGAGAGCCAGGGGCCCGCAACTCGGTACTTC.

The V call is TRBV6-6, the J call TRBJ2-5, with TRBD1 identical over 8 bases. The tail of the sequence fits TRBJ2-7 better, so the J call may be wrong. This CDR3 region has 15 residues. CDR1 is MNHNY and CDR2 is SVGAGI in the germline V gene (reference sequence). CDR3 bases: TGTGCCAGCAGTTACACCGGACAGGGTGGCTACGAGCAGTACTTC. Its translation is CASSYTGQGGYEQYF.